Listed below are T cell receptor beta chains from one sample, sequenced in a study of blood T cell repertoires in COVID-19. Sequenced by immunoSEQ multiplex PCR; TCRdb stores in-frame clones only, minus some. The data show 150,000 or so clones, about four fifths seen once. Material: PBMCs or T cells enriched from blood (not recorded which). The receptors stem from a man aged 45 to 65 who had recovered from COVID-19. Each CDR3 is given with its conserved first and last residue. Fields, in order: D gene, V gene, J gene, clone size, CDR3 protein, CDR3 DNA. The D gene is left open where the match is weak. Not all rows give a size; the values are once, few, many and, for expanded clones, a class.

d_gene: NA; v_gene: TRBV7-6; j_gene: TRBJ1-4; abundance: NA; CDR3aa: CASSPTETNEKLFF; CDR3nt: TGTGCCAGCAGCCCGACAGAGACTAATGAAAAACTGTTTTTT
d_gene: NA; v_gene: TRBV2; j_gene: TRBJ1-4; abundance: NA; CDR3aa: CASAQREDNNEKLFF; CDR3nt: TGTGCCAGCGCACAGAGGGAGGACAATAATGAAAAACTGTTTTTT
d_gene: NA; v_gene: TRBV7-8; j_gene: TRBJ1-3; abundance: NA; CDR3aa: CASSREDTIYF; CDR3nt: TGTGCCAGCAGCCGGGAGGACACCATATATTTT
d_gene: NA; v_gene: TRBV18; j_gene: TRBJ1-6; abundance: NA; CDR3aa: CASSPPSAGNSPLHF; CDR3nt: TGTGCCAGCTCACCACCGTCAGCGGGGAATTCACCCCTCCACTTT
d_gene: TRBD2; v_gene: TRBV4-1; j_gene: TRBJ2-1; abundance: NA; CDR3aa: CASSPGGVSSYNEQFF; CDR3nt: TGCGCCAGCAGTCCCGGGGGGGTGTCGTCCTACAATGAGCAGTTCTTC
d_gene: TRBD1; v_gene: TRBV30; j_gene: TRBJ1-4; abundance: NA; CDR3aa: CAWSVNRGLEKLFF; CDR3nt: TGTGCCTGGAGTGTAAACAGGGGGCTTGAAAAACTGTTTTTT
d_gene: NA; v_gene: TRBV30; j_gene: TRBJ1-4; abundance: NA; CDR3aa: CAWTGLDEKLFF; CDR3nt: TGTGCCTGGACAGGGTTAGATGAAAAACTGTTTTTT
d_gene: NA; v_gene: TRBV19; j_gene: TRBJ1-1; abundance: few; CDR3aa: CASKVGARGNTEAFF; CDR3nt: TGTGCCAGTAAAGTGGGGGCCAGGGGGAACACTGAAGCTTTCTTT
d_gene: TRBD2; v_gene: TRBV4-3; j_gene: TRBJ2-1; abundance: NA; CDR3aa: CASSQEPAGGPYNEQFF; CDR3nt: TGCGCCAGCAGCCAAGAACCAGCGGGGGGGCCCTACAATGAGCAGTTCTTC
d_gene: NA; v_gene: TRBV5-1; j_gene: TRBJ2-5; abundance: NA; CDR3aa: CASSLSKGGETQYF; CDR3nt: TGCGCCAGCAGCTTATCCAAGGGGGGGGAGACCCAGTACTTC
d_gene: TRBD1; v_gene: TRBV14; j_gene: TRBJ2-5; abundance: NA; CDR3aa: CASSLNEGQGQETQYF; CDR3nt: TGTGCCAGCAGCCTCAACGAGGGACAGGGCCAAGAGACCCAGTACTTC
d_gene: NA; v_gene: TRBV3-1/TRBV3-2; j_gene: TRBJ1-2; abundance: NA; CDR3aa: CASSQGTAGYTF; CDR3nt: TGTGCCAGCAGCCAAGGGACAGCTGGCTACACCTTC
d_gene: NA; v_gene: TRBV4-2; j_gene: TRBJ2-3; abundance: NA; CDR3aa: CASSQDRGTDTQYF; CDR3nt: TGTGCCAGCAGCCAAGACAGGGGTACAGATACGCAGTATTTT